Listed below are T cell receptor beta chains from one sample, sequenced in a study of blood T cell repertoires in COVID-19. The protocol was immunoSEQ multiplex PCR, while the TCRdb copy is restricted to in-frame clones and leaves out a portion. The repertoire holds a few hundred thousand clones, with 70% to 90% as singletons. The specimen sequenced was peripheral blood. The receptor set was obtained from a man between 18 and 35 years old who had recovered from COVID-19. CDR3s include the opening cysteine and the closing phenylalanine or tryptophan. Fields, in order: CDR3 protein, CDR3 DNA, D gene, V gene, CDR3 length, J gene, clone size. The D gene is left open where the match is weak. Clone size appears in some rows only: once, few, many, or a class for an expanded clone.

CASSPGQATNEKLFF TGTGCCAGCTCACCGGGACAAGCAACTAATGAAAAACTGTTTTTT - TRBV18 15 TRBJ1-4 -
CASSKGGTQYF TGTGCCAGCAGCAAGGGGGGGACGCAGTATTTT - TRBV21-1 11 TRBJ2-3 -
CASSRTRLGNTEAFF TGTGCCAGCAGTAGGACAAGACTTGGGAACACTGAAGCTTTCTTT - TRBV6-4 15 TRBJ1-1 -
CASSPYSGGYNEQFF TGTGCCAGCTCACCCTATTCAGGGGGCTACAATGAGCAGTTCTTC TRBD1 TRBV18 15 TRBJ2-1 -
CASSPTSGTYEQYF TGCGCCAGCAGTCCGACTAGCGGAACCTACGAGCAGTACTTC TRBD2 TRBV5-1 14 TRBJ2-7 few
CASTPRRGTSTDTQYF TGTGCCAGTACCCCCCGGCGGGGGACTAGCACAGATACGCAGTATTTT TRBD2 TRBV19 16 TRBJ2-3 -
CASSPRDNRRPLSFSPLHF TGTGCCAGCAGCCCCCGGGACAACCGACGGCCTCTTTCTTTTTCACCCCTCCACTTT - TRBV3-1/TRBV3-2 19 TRBJ1-6 -
CASSAGTGSYNEQFF TGTGCCAGCAGCGCTGGGACAGGGTCCTACAATGAGCAGTTCTTC TRBD1 TRBV7-2 15 TRBJ2-1 -
CASSPGQGVTEAFF TGTGCCAGCAGCCCTGGGCAGGGGGTCACTGAAGCTTTCTTT TRBD1 TRBV11-2 14 TRBJ1-1 -
CAISESPLAGMYNEQFF TGTGCCATCAGTGAGTCCCCACTAGCGGGGATGTACAATGAGCAGTTCTTC TRBD2 TRBV10-3 17 TRBJ2-1 -
CASSRPGTSTDTQYF TGTGCCAGCAGCCGACCCGGGACTAGCACAGATACGCAGTATTTT - TRBV6-5 15 TRBJ2-3 -
CAWESGTGPLHEAFF TGTGCCTGGGAGTCCGGGACAGGGCCTCTTCATGAAGCTTTCTTT TRBD1 TRBV30 15 TRBJ1-1 -
CASSLGGLGDTQYF TGTGCCAGCAGCCTCGGGGGGTTAGGAGATACGCAGTATTTT TRBD2 TRBV7-9 14 TRBJ2-3 -